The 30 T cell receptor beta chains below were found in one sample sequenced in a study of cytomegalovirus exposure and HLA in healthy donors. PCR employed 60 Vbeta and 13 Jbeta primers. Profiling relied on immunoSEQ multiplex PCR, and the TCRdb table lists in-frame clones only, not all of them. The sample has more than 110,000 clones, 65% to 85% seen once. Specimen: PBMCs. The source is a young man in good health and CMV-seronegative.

This chain's CDR3 is CAWSGIGAGGAFTEAFF. The DNA of the CDR3 is TGTGCCTGGAGTGGGATTGGGGCAGGGGGCGCTTTCACTGAAGCTTTCTTT. The chain recombines TRBV30 with TRBJ1-1; TRBD1 matches at 8 bases. The CDR3 is 17 residues long. Looked up from germline, CDR1 is GTSNPN and CDR2 is SVGIG (reference sequence). Trimming at V came to 1 base and at J to 4 bases, leaving 14 bases not matched to a gene.

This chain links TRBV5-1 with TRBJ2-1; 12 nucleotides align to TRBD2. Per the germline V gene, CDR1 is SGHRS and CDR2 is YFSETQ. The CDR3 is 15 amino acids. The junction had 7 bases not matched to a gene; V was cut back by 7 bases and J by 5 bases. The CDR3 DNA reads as TGCGCCAGCGCCTGGACTAGCGGGGAGAACAATGAGCAGTTCTTC. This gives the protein CASAWTSGENNEQFF.

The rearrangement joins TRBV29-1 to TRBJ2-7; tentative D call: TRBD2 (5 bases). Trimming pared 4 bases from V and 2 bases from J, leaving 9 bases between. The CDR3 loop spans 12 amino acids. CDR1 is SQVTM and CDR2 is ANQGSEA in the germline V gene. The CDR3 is CSVGGEPYEQYF. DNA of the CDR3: TGCAGCGTTGGGGGAGAACCCTACGAGCAGTACTTC.

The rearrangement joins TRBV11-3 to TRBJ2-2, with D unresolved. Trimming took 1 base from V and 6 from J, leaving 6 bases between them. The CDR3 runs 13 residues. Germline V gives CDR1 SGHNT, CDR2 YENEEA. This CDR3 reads CASSLGGAGELFF. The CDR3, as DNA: TGTGCCAGCAGCTTAGGAGGCGCCGGGGAGCTGTTTTTT.

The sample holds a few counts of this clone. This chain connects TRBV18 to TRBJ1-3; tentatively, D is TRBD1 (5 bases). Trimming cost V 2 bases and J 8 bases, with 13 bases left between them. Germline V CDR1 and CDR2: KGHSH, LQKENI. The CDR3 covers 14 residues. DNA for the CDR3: TGTGCCAGCTCACCAAAAAGCCAGGGCGACACCATATATTTT. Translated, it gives CASSPKSQGDTIYF.

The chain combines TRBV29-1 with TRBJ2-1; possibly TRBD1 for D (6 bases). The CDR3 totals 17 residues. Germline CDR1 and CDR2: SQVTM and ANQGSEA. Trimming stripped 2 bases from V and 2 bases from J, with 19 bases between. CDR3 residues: CSVESSAGESPYNEQFF. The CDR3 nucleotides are TGCAGCGTTGAATCCTCAGCAGGGGAATCTCCCTACAATGAGCAGTTCTTC.

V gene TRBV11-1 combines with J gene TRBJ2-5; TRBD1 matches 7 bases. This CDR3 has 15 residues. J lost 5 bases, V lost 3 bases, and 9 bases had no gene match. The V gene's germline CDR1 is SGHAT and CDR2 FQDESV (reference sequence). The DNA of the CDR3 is TGTGCCAGCAGCTTCCCGACAGGGACGAGGGAGACCCAGTACTTC. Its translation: CASSFPTGTRETQYF.

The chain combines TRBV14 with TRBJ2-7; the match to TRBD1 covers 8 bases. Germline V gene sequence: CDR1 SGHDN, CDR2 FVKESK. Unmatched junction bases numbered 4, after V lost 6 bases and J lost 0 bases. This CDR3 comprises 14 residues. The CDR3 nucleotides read TGTGCCAGCAGGCGCGGGACAGGCTCCTACGAGCAGTACTTC. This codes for CASRRGTGSYEQYF.

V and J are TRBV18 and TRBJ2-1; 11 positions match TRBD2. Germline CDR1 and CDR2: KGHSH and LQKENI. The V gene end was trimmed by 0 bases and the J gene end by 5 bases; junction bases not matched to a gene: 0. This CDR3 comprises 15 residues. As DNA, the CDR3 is TGTGCCAGCTCACCACCGGGACTAGCGGACAATGAGCAGTTCTTC. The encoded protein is CASSPPGLADNEQFF.

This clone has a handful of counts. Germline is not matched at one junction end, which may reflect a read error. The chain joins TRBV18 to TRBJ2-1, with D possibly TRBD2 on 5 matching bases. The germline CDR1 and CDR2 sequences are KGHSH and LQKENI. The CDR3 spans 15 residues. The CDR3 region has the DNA TGTGCCAGCTCCCCACCCGAAGGAGGTGGCAATGAGCAGTTCTTC. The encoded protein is CASSPPEGGGNEQFF.

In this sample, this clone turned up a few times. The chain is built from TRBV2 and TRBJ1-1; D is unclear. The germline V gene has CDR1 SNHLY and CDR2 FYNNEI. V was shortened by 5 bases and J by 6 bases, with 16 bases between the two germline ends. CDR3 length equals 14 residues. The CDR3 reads CASSSDLFPAEAFF. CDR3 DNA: TGTGCCAGCAGTAGTGATCTTTTCCCAGCTGAAGCTTTCTTT.

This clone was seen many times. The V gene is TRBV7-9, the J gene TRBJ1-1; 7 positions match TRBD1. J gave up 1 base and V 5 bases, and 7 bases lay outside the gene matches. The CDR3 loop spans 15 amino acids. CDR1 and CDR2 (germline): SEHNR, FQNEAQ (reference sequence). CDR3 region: CASSRKQGRNTEAFF. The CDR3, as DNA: TGTGCCAGCAGCCGTAAACAGGGGCGGAACACTGAAGCTTTCTTT.

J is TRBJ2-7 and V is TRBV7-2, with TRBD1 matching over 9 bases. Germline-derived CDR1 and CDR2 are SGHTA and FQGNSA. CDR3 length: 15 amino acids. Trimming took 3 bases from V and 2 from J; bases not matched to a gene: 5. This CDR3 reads CASSLAGTGPYEQYF. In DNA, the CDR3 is TGTGCCAGCAGCTTGGCCGGGACAGGGCCCTACGAGCAGTACTTC.

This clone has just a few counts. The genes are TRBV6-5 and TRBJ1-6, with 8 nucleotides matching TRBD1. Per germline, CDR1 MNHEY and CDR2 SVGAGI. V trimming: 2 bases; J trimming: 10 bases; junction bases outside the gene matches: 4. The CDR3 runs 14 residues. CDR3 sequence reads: CASSYGRGLSPLHF. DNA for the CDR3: TGTGCCAGCAGTTACGGCAGGGGGCTGTCACCCCTCCACTTT.

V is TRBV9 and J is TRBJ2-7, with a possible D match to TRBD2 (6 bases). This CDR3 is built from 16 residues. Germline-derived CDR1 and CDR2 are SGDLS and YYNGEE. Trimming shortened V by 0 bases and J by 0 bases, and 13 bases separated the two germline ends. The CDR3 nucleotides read TGTGCCAGCAGCGTAGGTGGAGGGAGAGTCTCCTACGAGCAGTACTTC. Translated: CASSVGGGRVSYEQYF.

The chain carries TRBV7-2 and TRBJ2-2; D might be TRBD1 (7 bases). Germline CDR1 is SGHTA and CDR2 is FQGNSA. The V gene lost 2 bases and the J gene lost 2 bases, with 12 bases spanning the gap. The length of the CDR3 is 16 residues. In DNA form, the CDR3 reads TGTGCCAGCAGCTTACCAGGGGGACTCAACACCGGGGAGCTGTTTTTT. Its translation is CASSLPGGLNTGELFF.

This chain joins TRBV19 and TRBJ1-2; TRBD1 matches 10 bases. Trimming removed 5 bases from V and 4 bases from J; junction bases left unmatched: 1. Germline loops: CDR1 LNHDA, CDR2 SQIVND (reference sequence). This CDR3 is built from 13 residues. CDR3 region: CASSDRGLYGYTF. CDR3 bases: TGTGCCAGTAGTGACAGGGGGCTCTATGGCTACACCTTC.

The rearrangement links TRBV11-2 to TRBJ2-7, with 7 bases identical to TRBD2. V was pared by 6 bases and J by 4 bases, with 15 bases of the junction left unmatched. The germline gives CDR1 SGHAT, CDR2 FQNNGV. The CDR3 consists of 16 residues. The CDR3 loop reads CASRYRRDDGGYEQYF. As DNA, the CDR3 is TGTGCCAGCAGATACCGTAGGGACGACGGGGGGTACGAGCAGTACTTC. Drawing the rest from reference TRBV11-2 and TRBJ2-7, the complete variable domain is EAGVAQSPRYKIIEKRQSVAFWCNPISGHATLYWYQQILGQGPKLLIQFQNNGVVDDSQLPKDRFSAERLKGVDSTLKIQPAKLEDSAVYLCASRYRRDDGGYEQYFGPGTRLTVT.

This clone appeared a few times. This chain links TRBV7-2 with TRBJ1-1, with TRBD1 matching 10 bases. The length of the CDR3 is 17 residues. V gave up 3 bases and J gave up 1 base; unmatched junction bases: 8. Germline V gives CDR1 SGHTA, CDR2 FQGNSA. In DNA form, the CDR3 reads TGTGCCAGCAGCTTCGACAGGGGGCGGATCAGGAACACTGAAGCTTTCTTT. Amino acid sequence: CASSFDRGRIRNTEAFF.

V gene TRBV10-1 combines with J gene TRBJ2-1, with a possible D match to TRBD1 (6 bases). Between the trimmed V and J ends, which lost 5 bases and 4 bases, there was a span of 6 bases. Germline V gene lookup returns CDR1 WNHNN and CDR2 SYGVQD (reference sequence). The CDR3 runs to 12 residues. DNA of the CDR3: TGCGCCAGCAGTACAGGGTACAATGAGCAGTTCTTC. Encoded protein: CASSTGYNEQFF.

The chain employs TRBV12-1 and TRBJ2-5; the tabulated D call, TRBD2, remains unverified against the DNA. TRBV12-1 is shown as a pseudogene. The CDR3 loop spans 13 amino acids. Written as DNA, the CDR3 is TGTGCCAGCAGCCCCCTTCGAGGGGAGACCCAGTACTTC. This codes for CASSPLRGETQYF.

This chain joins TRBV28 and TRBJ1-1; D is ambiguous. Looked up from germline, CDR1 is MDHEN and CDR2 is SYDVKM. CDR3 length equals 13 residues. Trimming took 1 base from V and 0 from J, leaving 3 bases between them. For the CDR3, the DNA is TGTGCCAGCAGTTTATATATGAACACTGAAGCTTTCTTT. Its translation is CASSLYMNTEAFF.

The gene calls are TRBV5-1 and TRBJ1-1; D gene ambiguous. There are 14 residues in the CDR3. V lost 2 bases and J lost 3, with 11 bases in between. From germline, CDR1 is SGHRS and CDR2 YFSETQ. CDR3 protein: CASSLLEGHTEAFF. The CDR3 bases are TGCGCCAGCAGCTTACTTGAGGGTCACACTGAAGCTTTCTTT.

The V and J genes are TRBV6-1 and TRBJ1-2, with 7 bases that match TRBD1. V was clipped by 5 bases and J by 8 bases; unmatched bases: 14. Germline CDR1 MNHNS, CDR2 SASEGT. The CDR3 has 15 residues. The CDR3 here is CASSPSRGTAEGYTF. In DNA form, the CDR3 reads TGTGCCAGCAGTCCGTCCCGGGGGACAGCTGAAGGCTACACCTTC.

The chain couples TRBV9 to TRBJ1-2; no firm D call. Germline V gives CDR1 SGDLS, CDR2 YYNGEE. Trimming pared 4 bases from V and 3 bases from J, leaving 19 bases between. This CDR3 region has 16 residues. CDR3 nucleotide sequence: TGTGCCAGCAGCCCCCCCCCATGGAGATCTCACTATGGCTACACCTTC. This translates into CASSPPPWRSHYGYTF.

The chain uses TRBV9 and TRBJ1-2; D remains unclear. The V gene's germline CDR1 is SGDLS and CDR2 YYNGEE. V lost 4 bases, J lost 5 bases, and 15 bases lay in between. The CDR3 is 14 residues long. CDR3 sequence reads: CASSSPRREYGYTF. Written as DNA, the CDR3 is TGTGCCAGCAGCTCACCCCGGCGGGAATATGGCTACACCTTC.

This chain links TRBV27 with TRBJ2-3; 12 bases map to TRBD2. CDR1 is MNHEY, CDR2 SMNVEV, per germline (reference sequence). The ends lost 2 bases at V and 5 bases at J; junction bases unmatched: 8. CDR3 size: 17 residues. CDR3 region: CASSLLLAGGPIDTQYF. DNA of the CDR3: TGTGCCAGCAGTTTACTTCTAGCGGGAGGGCCCATAGATACGCAGTATTTT.

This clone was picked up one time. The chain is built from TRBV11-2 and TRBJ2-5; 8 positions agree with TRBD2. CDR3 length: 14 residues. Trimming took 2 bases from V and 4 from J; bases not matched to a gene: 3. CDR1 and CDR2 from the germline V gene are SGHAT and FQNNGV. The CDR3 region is CASSLTTSGETQYF. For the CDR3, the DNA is TGTGCCAGCAGCTTAACTACTAGCGGAGAGACCCAGTACTTC.

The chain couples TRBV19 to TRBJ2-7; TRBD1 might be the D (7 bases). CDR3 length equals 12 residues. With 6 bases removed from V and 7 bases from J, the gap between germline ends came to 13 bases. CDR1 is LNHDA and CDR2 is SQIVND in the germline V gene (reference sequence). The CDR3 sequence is CASRLPGGEQYF. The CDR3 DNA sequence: TGTGCCAGTAGGCTCCCAGGGGGGGAGCAGTACTTC.

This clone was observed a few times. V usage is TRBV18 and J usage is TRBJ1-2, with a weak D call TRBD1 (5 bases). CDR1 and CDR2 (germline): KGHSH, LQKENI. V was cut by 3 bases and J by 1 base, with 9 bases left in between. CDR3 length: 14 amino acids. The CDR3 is CASSPDGGNYGYTF. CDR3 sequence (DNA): TGTGCCAGCTCACCCGACGGGGGTAACTATGGCTACACCTTC.